This T cell receptor beta chain was sequenced for a study of blood T cell repertoires in COVID-19. The V end lost 4 bases, the J end lost 4 bases, and 17 bases lay between the germline ends. Per the germline V gene, CDR1 is MDHEN and CDR2 is SYDVKM. The CDR3 has 15 residues. Participant-given clinical history determined each cohort assignment. Exposed enrollees had met someone with a PCR-confirmed or clinician-diagnosed COVID-19 case at some point within the 2 weeks before study entry. Sequenced by immunoSEQ multiplex PCR; TCRdb stores in-frame clones only, minus some. The data hold approximately 300,000 clones, with approximately 90% observed a single time.

The chain is built from TRBV28 and TRBJ2-7; a possible D gene is TRBD1 (6 bases). The sequenced sample consisted of PBMCs or T cells enriched from blood (not recorded which). The receptor comes from a woman aged 25-40 years who had been exposed to COVID-19. CDR3 sequence (DNA): TGTGCCAGCAGTTCGTCGGACAGAGGGTGGTACGAGCAGTACTTC. It codes for CASSSSDRGWYEQYF.